The 3 T cell receptor beta chains in this list originate from one sample, sequenced in a study of blood T cells in healthy people across ages. The use of a sample-barcoded 5' primer and a J-beta primer mix characterized a second PCR of 7 to 11 cycles. TCRdb reprocessed the 5' RACE reads via MiXCR and lists one record per CDR3 protein. This sample has fewer than 1,000,000 distinct CDR3 sequences, with more than 35% found just once. Sequenced input: blood. Receptor source: a man older than 75 in good health.

The table lists this clonotype with a few counts. The chain has TRBV7-9 and TRBJ2-1; 11 bases agree with TRBD2. V was clipped by 8 bases and J by 8 bases; unmatched bases: 11. CDR1 SEHNR and CDR2 FQNEAQ come from the germline V gene (reference sequence). This CDR3 is 15 amino acids long. The CDR3 bases are TGTGCCAGCGTGGGTAGCGGGAGGGCCGGCTATGAGCAGTTCTTC. This encodes CASVGSGRAGYEQFF.

The V gene is TRBV5-1, the J gene TRBJ2-5; a possible D gene is TRBD2 (6 bases). The J call may be incorrect, as the DNA end agrees better with TRBJ2-7. This CDR3 spans 14 amino acids. Looked up from germline, CDR1 is SGHRS and CDR2 is YFSETQ. The CDR3 is CASSWGDRGYEQYF. Here the CDR3 DNA reads TGCGCCAGCAGCTGGGGGGACCGCGGCTACGAGCAGTACTTC.

The CDR3 DNA reads as TGTGCCAGCAGCTGGGAGTGGGCCACTGAAGCTTTCTTT. Amino acids: CASSWEWATEAFF. The gene calls are TRBV7-9 and TRBJ1-1; D unclear. Germline values: CDR1 SEHNR, CDR2 FQNEAQ (reference sequence). The V end lost 4 bases, the J end lost 4 bases, and 10 bases lay between the germline ends. This CDR3 spans 13 amino acids.